This T cell receptor beta chain was retrieved from a study of T cells expressing NK-cell markers. Reprocessing the 5' RACE reads, TCRdb reports a single entry for every CDR3 protein and omits DNA. The data show some 460,000 distinct CDR3 sequences, and the top ten clones hold 1.4%. Sequencing input: blood T cells: a sorted CD56 or NKG2C T cell subset, CD4+ or CD8+ T cells, or bulk PBMC T cells (not recorded which). This TCR was recovered from a woman aged 50 to 65 in good health.

This CDR3 is CASRTNPYSNQPQHF. The gene calls are TRBV27 and TRBJ1-5. CDR3 size: 15 residues. Looked up from germline, CDR1 is MNHEY and CDR2 is SMNVEV (reference sequence).